This T cell receptor (beta chain) was sequenced for a study of blood T cell repertoires in COVID-19. On the study more broadly: PBMCs, B-cell-depleted T cells, or T cells provided the cDNA or gDNA that made up the material.

What the recovered Cohort 3 donors had was two negative PCRs, clearance, or symptom resolution. The table came from immunoSEQ multiplex PCR; TCRdb's copy has only in-frame clones and leaves some out. Here the sample spans 170,000 or so clones, approximately 88% being singletons. Losses at the gene ends were 4 bases for V and 0 bases for J; bases not matched to a gene: 17. The CDR3 loop spans 19 amino acids. Germline CDR1 and CDR2: LGHDT and YNNKEL (reference sequence). This TCR was sampled from a woman younger than 30 who had recovered from COVID-19. This chain connects TRBV3-1 (or the pseudogene TRBV3-2) to TRBJ1-1; 7 bases map to TRBD1. Specimen: PBMCs or T cells enriched from blood (not recorded which). CDR3 nucleotides: TGTGCCAGCAGCCCCATCGGAGTTACAGGGGAGATAATGAACACTGAAGCTTTCTTT. Translated, it gives CASSPIGVTGEIMNTEAFF.